This TCR beta chain was captured by sequencing in a study of CD8+CD57+ T cells in acquired aplastic anemia. Background on the study: Sorted CD4+ and CD8+ cells yielded DNA averaging around 3 ug. Study findings and constraints: No significant difference in CD8+ Simpson's diversity was found between patients and controls. Some 27 CD8+ CDR3 sequences were shared between patients and controls.

V shed 2 bases and J shed 3 bases, with 8 bases lying between them. Germline lookup yields CDR1 MRHNA and CDR2 SNTAGT. The CDR3 totals 13 residues. It was genomic DNA that served as the template for profiling TCR beta VDJ and CDR3. TCRdb itself ran the reads through MiXCR, one entry per CDR3 protein. The data hold approximately 58,000 distinct CDR3 sequences, with around 57% observed a single time. For this clonotype: The antigen is not known.

All sequencing subjects had displayed CD8+CD57+ cell expansion on flow cytometry. Every patient had severe acquired aplastic anemia. The chain has TRBV6-4 and TRBJ2-7; D is undetermined. The TCR originated in a human donor with aplastic anemia. The sequencing sample was made of sorted CD4+, CD8+, or CD8+CD57+ T cells (not recorded which) from PBMCs. CDR3 DNA: TGTGCCAGCAGTGACAGGGCCAACTACGAGCAGTACTTC. It encodes CASSDRANYEQYF.